Below are 24 T cell receptor beta chains sequenced from a single sample in a study of CD8 T cells in Susac syndrome. RNA was extracted with the RNeasy kit, and a quantity of about 0.45 to 1 ug was reverse transcribed using random hexamers. TCRdb reanalysed the immunoSEQ multiplex PCR reads using MiXCR and keeps one entry per CDR3 protein. The sample has about 190,000 distinct CDR3 sequences, 90% to 95% seen once; the top ten hold 0.087%. Material: CD4+ T cells from PBMCs. The receptors shown here come from a human donor with Susac syndrome.

The V and J genes are TRBV6-1 and TRBJ1-5; 7 bases fit TRBD1. Germline V gene data show CDR1 as MNHNS and CDR2 as SASEGT. The J segment lost 4 bases and the V segment lost 8 bases, leaving 17 bases of the junction unmatched. The CDR3 is 17 amino acids. CDR3 amino acids: CASAKGAVLERNQPQHF. The CDR3 DNA reads as TGTGCCAGCGCGAAGGGGGCAGTCTTGGAGAGAAATCAGCCCCAGCATTTT.

The chain uses TRBV6-6 and TRBJ2-7; no clear D. The CDR3 consists of 14 residues. CDR1 MNHNY and CDR2 SVGAGI come from the germline V gene (reference sequence). V shed 0 bases and J shed 6 bases, with 12 bases lying between them. CDR3 nucleotide sequence: TGTGCCAGCAGTTACTCAGGCAGCTGGGGCGAGCAGTACTTC. This sequence encodes CASSYSGSWGEQYF.

The CDR3 sequence is CASSSSGGSGEQYF. CDR3 nucleotides: TGTGCCAGCAGTTCTAGCGGGGGGTCGGGCGAGCAGTACTTC. The V and J genes are TRBV12-3 or TRBV12-4 and TRBJ2-7, with 11 bases matching TRBD2. CDR3 size: 14 residues. V dropped 4 bases and J dropped 6; count of bases not matched to a gene: 5.

This sequence joins TRBV9 and TRBJ1-1, with D uncertain. Trimming removed 0 bases at V and 3 bases at J, with 12 bases between. The germline CDR1 and CDR2 sequences are SGDLS and YYNGEE. The CDR3 consists of 15 residues. The DNA of the CDR3 is TGTGCCAGCAGCGTAGAGGTTGGAGGGTACACTGAAGCTTTCTTT. This sequence encodes CASSVEVGGYTEAFF.

V and J are TRBV12-3 or TRBV12-4 and TRBJ2-3, with D possibly being TRBD2 (6 bases). The CDR3 length is 14 residues. The V end was cut by 5 bases, the J end by 2 bases, with 11 bases between. Here the CDR3 reads CASSPGTFTDTQYF. The DNA for the CDR3 is TGTGCCAGCAGTCCTGGGACTTTCACAGATACGCAGTATTTT.

The J gene is TRBJ1-2, the V gene TRBV4-1; 10 bases are shared with TRBD1. The germline V gene has CDR1 MGHRA and CDR2 YSYEKL. The J segment lost 8 bases and the V segment lost 1 base, leaving 7 bases of the junction unmatched. The CDR3 loop spans 15 amino acids. The CDR3 region has the DNA TGCGCCAGCAGCCAAGTCGGGGGACAGGGGTCCGGCTACACCTTC. This encodes CASSQVGGQGSGYTF.

The rearrangement joins TRBV7-9 to TRBJ2-1; 10 nucleotides align to TRBD2. This CDR3 comprises 16 residues. V trimming: 5 bases; J trimming: 2 bases; junction bases outside the gene matches: 6. Germline V gives CDR1 SEHNR, CDR2 FQNEAQ (reference sequence). CDR3 amino acids: CASSPRLAGAYNEQFF. CDR3 bases: TGTGCCAGCAGCCCCAGGCTAGCGGGGGCCTACAATGAGCAGTTCTTC.

The chain combines TRBV6-6 with TRBJ1-4; 10 positions match TRBD1. This CDR3 contains 15 residues. V dropped 4 bases and J dropped 5; count of bases not matched to a gene: 4. Looked up from germline, CDR1 is MNHNY and CDR2 is SVGAGI (reference sequence). DNA for the CDR3: TGTGCCAGCAGTTTGGACAGGGGGTCGAATGAAAAACTGTTTTTT. It encodes CASSLDRGSNEKLFF.

The rearrangement links TRBV30 to TRBJ1-4, with 7 bases lining up with TRBD1. V gave up 2 bases and J gave up 7 bases; unmatched junction bases: 10. Germline V gene data show CDR1 as GTSNPN and CDR2 as SVGIG (reference sequence). The CDR3 has 15 residues. The CDR3: CAWSSPGGVGEKLFF. The CDR3 DNA reads TGTGCCTGGAGTAGTCCAGGGGGTGTCGGTGAAAAACTGTTTTTT. Full variable domain (remainder filled in from reference TRBV30 and TRBJ1-4): SQTIHQWPATLVQPVGSPLSLECTVEGTSNPNLYWYRQAAGRGLQLLFYSVGIGQISSEVPQNLSASRPQDRQFILSSKKLLLSDSGFYLCAWSSPGGVGEKLFFGSGTQLSVL.

V and J are TRBV20-1 and TRBJ2-7; D call uncertain. The CDR3 runs 14 residues. Germline values: CDR1 DFQATT, CDR2 SNEGSKA (reference sequence). The germline V and J ends were trimmed by 0 bases and 2 bases, with 11 bases remaining between them. CDR3 sequence reads: CSARDESDPYEQYF. The CDR3 nucleotides are TGCAGTGCTAGAGATGAGAGCGATCCCTACGAGCAGTACTTC.

The chain carries TRBV20-1 and TRBJ2-2; the match to TRBD2 covers 10 bases. Germline lookup yields CDR1 DFQATT and CDR2 SNEGSKA (reference sequence). The ends lost 1 base at V and 1 base at J; junction bases unmatched: 6. This CDR3 region has 17 residues. Here the CDR3 reads CSARAIIAGGNTGELFF. The CDR3, as DNA: TGCAGTGCTAGAGCTATCATAGCGGGAGGGAACACCGGGGAGCTGTTTTTT.

The rearrangement uses TRBV20-1 and TRBJ1-5; TRBD1 is a possible D gene (6 bases). The V gene lost 6 bases and the J gene lost 6 bases, with 12 bases spanning the gap. The CDR3 has 12 amino acids. The germline CDR1 and CDR2 sequences are DFQATT and SNEGSKA (reference sequence). CDR3: CSATLQGQPQHF. The CDR3 DNA sequence: TGCAGTGCCACGTTACAGGGTCAGCCCCAGCATTTT.

As to this clonotype: The conserved phenylalanine or tryptophan is not found at the CDR3 terminus, so this likely reflects a read error. The gene calls are TRBV7-8 and TRBJ1-4, with 8 positions matching TRBD1. Germline CDR1 SGHVS, CDR2 FQNEAQ. This CDR3 region has 15 residues. V trimming: 4 bases; J trimming: 8 bases; junction bases outside the gene matches: 9. CDR3 amino acids: CASSYLTGVGEKLFS. The DNA of the CDR3 is TGTGCCAGCAGCTATCTGACAGGGGTGGGAGAAAAACTGTTTTCT.

This rearrangement joins TRBV20-1 to TRBJ1-1; D is perhaps TRBD1 (5 bases). CDR1 is DFQATT and CDR2 is SNEGSKA in the germline V gene (reference sequence). V was cut by 0 bases and J by 2 bases, with 10 bases left in between. The CDR3 spans 14 residues. CDR3 DNA: TGCAGTGCTAGAGATCCTCAGGGAAACACTGAAGCTTTCTTT. This translates into CSARDPQGNTEAFF.

This chain connects TRBV30 to TRBJ1-2; 7 bases align to TRBD1. Trimming took 2 bases from V and 8 from J; bases not matched to a gene: 2. CDR1 is GTSNPN and CDR2 is SVGIG in the germline V gene (reference sequence). CDR3 length equals 11 residues. The CDR3 nucleotides read TGTGCCTGGAGTAACAGGGGCGGCTACACCTTC. This gives the protein CAWSNRGGYTF.

CDR3 in amino acids: CAISLGTDPYGYTF. The CDR3 region has the DNA TGTGCCATCAGCCTCGGGACAGACCCCTATGGCTACACCTTC. The genes are TRBV10-3 and TRBJ1-2; 7 positions agree with TRBD1. The CDR3 is 14 amino acids. J lost 4 bases, V lost 6 bases, and 8 bases had no gene match. Germline lookup yields CDR1 ENHRY and CDR2 SYGVKD.

The J gene is TRBJ2-4, the V gene TRBV28, with TRBD1 matching over 10 bases. Trimming cost V 5 bases and J 7 bases; bases outside gene matches: 11. The CDR3 runs 16 residues. The germline V gene has CDR1 MDHEN and CDR2 SYDVKM. The CDR3 bases are TGTGCCAGCAGTCCCGGCCGGACAGGGGGGGCGAACATTCAGTACTTC. It translates to CASSPGRTGGANIQYF.

This clonotype was seen a handful of times. V is TRBV4-1 and J is TRBJ2-7; 9 nucleotides agree with TRBD1. The CDR3 is 16 amino acids. The J segment lost 5 bases and the V segment lost 4 bases, leaving 12 bases of the junction unmatched. The germline V gene has CDR1 MGHRA and CDR2 YSYEKL. The CDR3 nucleotides read TGCGCCAGCAGCCGCGGAGGGGGACAGGGAAGGAACGAGCAGTACTTC. Its protein product is CASSRGGGQGRNEQYF.

This clonotype has more than one count but fewer than ten. The chain uses TRBV7-2 and TRBJ1-4, with D tentatively TRBD1 (6 bases). Trimming took 3 bases from V and 5 from J, leaving 13 bases between them. The germline V gene has CDR1 SGHTA and CDR2 FQGNSA. CDR3 length: 15 residues. CDR3 DNA sequence: TGTGCCAGCAGCTTTCAGGGGACGACCAATGAAAAACTGTTTTTT. Residues: CASSFQGTTNEKLFF.

The rearrangement joins TRBV9 to TRBJ2-5; 14 bases line up with TRBD2. J lost 5 bases, V lost 4 bases, and 13 bases had no gene match. Germline lookup yields CDR1 SGDLS and CDR2 YYNGEE. The CDR3 spans 18 residues. CDR3 sequence reads: CASSTGTSGRVGTETQYF. For the CDR3, the DNA is TGTGCCAGCAGCACGGGGACTAGCGGGAGAGTTGGGACGGAGACCCAGTACTTC.

The rearrangement uses TRBV7-2 and TRBJ1-4, with D possibly matching TRBD1 (6 bases). The CDR3 covers 13 residues. Between the trimmed V and J ends, which lost 1 base and 8 bases, there was a span of 8 bases. The V gene's germline CDR1 is SGHTA and CDR2 FQGNSA. The chain's CDR3 is CASSLVGGEKLFF. In DNA, the CDR3 is TGTGCCAGCAGCTTAGTGGGGGGCGAAAAACTGTTTTTT.

This clonotype was observed once. CDR3 loop: CASSLSPGFGANVLTF. CDR3 bases: TGTGCCAGCAGTTTATCCCCAGGGTTCGGGGCCAACGTCCTGACTTTC. The rearrangement uses TRBV28 and TRBJ2-6; the D gene is possibly TRBD1 (5 bases). Trimming took off 1 base at V and 4 bases at J, with 11 bases between the two ends. CDR3 size: 16 residues. Germline values: CDR1 MDHEN, CDR2 SYDVKM.

The rearrangement joins TRBV30 to TRBJ1-5, with no clear D. CDR1 is GTSNPN, CDR2 SVGIG, per germline (reference sequence). Trimming took off 4 bases at V and 6 bases at J, with 13 bases between the two ends. This CDR3 is 13 amino acids long. CDR3 nucleotides: TGTGCCTGGAATCAGGCGTTGAGTCAGCCCCAGCATTTT. Translated: CAWNQALSQPQHF.

A single count supports this clonotype. The rearrangement uses TRBV15 and TRBJ1-2; D possibly corresponds to TRBD1 (5 bases). Trimming left V 0 bases short and J 3 bases short, with 17 bases between. Germline CDR1 LNHNV, CDR2 YYDKDF (reference sequence). CDR3 size: 17 residues. CDR3 sequence: CATSRDKGAGAHYGYTF. The CDR3 DNA reads as TGTGCCACCAGCAGAGATAAAGGGGCCGGGGCCCACTATGGCTACACCTTC.